A selection of T cell receptor beta chains follows, all from one sample in a study of CD4 T cells in relation to SARS-CoV-2 and coronaviruses. This table comes from immunoSEQ multiplex PCR, and its TCRdb copy is limited to in-frame clones, with some not included. The table records about 26,000 clones, about three quarters of them present only once. No antigens are known for them. Sample: CD4+ T cells from PBMCs, cultured in vitro. Source of these receptors: a human donor in good health. Each CDR3 is given with its conserved first and last residue. The D gene is left open where the match is weak. Where a row states a size, it is once, few, many or the class of an expanded clone; other rows omit it.

J	length	size	D	V	CDR3	DNA
TRBJ2-1	13	NA	NA	TRBV7-7	CASSSGSYNEQFF	TGTGCTAGCAGCTCCGGATCCTACAATGAGCAGTTCTTC
TRBJ1-5	16	NA	NA	TRBV28	CASSSPQGEWRQPQHF	TGTGCCAGCAGTTCCCCTCAGGGTGAGTGGAGACAGCCCCAGCATTTT
TRBJ1-5	15	NA	TRBD1	TRBV5-1	CASSVPGQGNQPQHF	TGCGCCAGCAGCGTACCGGGACAGGGTAATCAGCCCCAGCATTTT
TRBJ2-7	15	NA	NA	TRBV5-4	CASSPGINRQDEQYF	TGTGCCAGCAGCCCAGGGATCAACCGTCAGGACGAGCAGTACTTC
TRBJ2-7	15	NA	TRBD2	TRBV5-1	CASRAGLAESYEQYF	TGCGCCAGCAGGGCGGGACTAGCGGAATCCTACGAGCAGTACTTC
TRBJ1-4	17	NA	TRBD1	TRBV5-1	CASLSDREGRTNEKLFF	TGCGCCAGCCTTTCGGACAGGGAAGGCCGTACTAATGAAAAACTGTTTTTT
TRBJ1-2	14	NA	TRBD1	TRBV7-9	CASSLEQGARGYTF	TGTGCCAGCAGCTTAGAACAGGGGGCTCGGGGCTACACCTTC
TRBJ2-4	16	NA	NA	TRBV4-3	CASSQDSGGVGDIQYF	TGCGCCAGCAGCCAAGATTCCGGAGGGGTAGGAGACATTCAGTACTTC
TRBJ2-6	13	NA	NA	TRBV6-5	CASVSSGANVLTF	TGTGCCAGCGTAAGCTCTGGGGCCAACGTCCTGACTTTC
TRBJ2-3	13	NA	NA	TRBV10-2	CASSVSRVDTQYF	TGCGCCAGCAGTGTCTCACGGGTAGATACGCAGTATTTT
TRBJ2-5	16	NA	TRBD2	TRBV6-1	CASSVSSGGQGETQYF	TGTGCCAGCAGTGTCTCTAGCGGGGGGCAGGGAGAGACCCAGTACTTC
TRBJ2-3	18	NA	TRBD2	TRBV3-1/TRBV3-2	CASSQEVLQTVAGDTQYF	TGTGCCAGCAGCCAAGAGGTGCTTCAGACAGTAGCGGGGGATACGCAGTATTTT
TRBJ1-5	18	NA	NA	TRBV3-1/TRBV3-2	CASSQDQVRVSSNQPQHF	TGTGCCAGCAGCCAAGATCAGGTGAGGGTTTCAAGCAATCAGCCCCAGCATTTT
TRBJ2-3	12	NA	NA	TRBV29-1	CSVARGIDTQYF	TGCAGCGTTGCAAGGGGAATAGATACGCAGTATTTT
TRBJ1-2	14	NA	NA	TRBV10-1	CASSPSQVNYGYTF	TGCGCCAGCAGCCCGTCACAGGTGAACTATGGCTACACCTTC
TRBJ2-1	20	few	NA	TRBV4-2	CASSPGGGASGFRSYNEQFF	TGTGCCAGCAGCCCAGGGGGTGGGGCTAGCGGATTTAGATCCTACAATGAGCAGTTCTTC
TRBJ1-2	13	NA	NA	TRBV12-3/TRBV12-4	CASSIGVNYGYTF	TGTGCCAGCAGTATAGGGGTTAACTATGGCTACACCTTC
TRBJ1-5	15	NA	NA	TRBV2	CASSYRTPRNQPQHF	TGTGCCAGCAGCTATCGGACACCTCGGAATCAGCCCCAGCATTTT
TRBJ2-1	12	NA	NA	TRBV5-1	CASSFGNNEQFF	TGCGCCAGCAGCTTTGGAAACAATGAGCAGTTCTTC
TRBJ1-3	13	medium-sized	NA	TRBV5-1	CASSPQGGDTIYF	TGCGCCAGCAGCCCCCAGGGAGGTGACACCATATATTTT
TRBJ2-7	16	once	NA	TRBV20-1	CSASGFQRASSYEQYF	TGCAGTGCTAGTGGTTTCCAGCGGGCGAGCTCCTACGAGCAGTACTTC
TRBJ1-4	15	NA	TRBD1	TRBV6-5	CASLFTGQGYEKLFF	TGTGCCAGCCTTTTTACCGGACAGGGGTATGAAAAACTGTTTTTT
TRBJ2-1	15	NA	NA	TRBV5-5	CASRVYRDTYNEQFF	TGTGCCAGCAGGGTCTACCGGGACACCTACAATGAGCAGTTCTTC
TRBJ1-3	14	NA	NA	TRBV30	CAWNPGYSGNTIYF	TGTGCCTGGAATCCAGGGTACTCTGGAAACACCATATATTTT
TRBJ2-7	13	NA	TRBD1	TRBV3-1/TRBV3-2	CASSRQGLNEQYF	TGTGCCAGCAGCCGACAGGGGTTGAACGAGCAGTACTTC
TRBJ2-2	16	NA	NA	TRBV19	CASRRPPGFNTGELFF	TGTGCCAGTAGAAGACCCCCTGGATTCAACACCGGGGAGCTGTTTTTT
TRBJ1-2	16	NA	NA	TRBV18	CASSPNARGANYGYTF	TGTGCCAGCTCACCGAACGCACGGGGAGCTAACTATGGCTACACCTTC
TRBJ1-2	15	NA	NA	TRBV5-4	CASSLVTQANYGYTF	TGTGCCAGCAGCTTGGTAACACAAGCTAACTATGGCTACACCTTC
TRBJ2-1	14	NA	NA	TRBV7-3	CASSKNREGNEQFF	TGTGCCAGCAGCAAAAACAGGGAAGGCAATGAGCAGTTCTTC
TRBJ1-2	15	once	TRBD1	TRBV19	CASSPATGDNHGYTF	TGTGCCAGTAGTCCCGCGACAGGGGATAACCATGGCTACACCTTC
TRBJ1-4	17	NA	NA	TRBV4-3	CASSQERIGRHNEKLFF	TGCGCCAGCAGCCAAGAAAGAATCGGCAGACATAATGAAAAACTGTTTTTT
TRBJ1-1	15	NA	NA	TRBV10-3	CAITRSIQEGQETFF	TGTGCCATCACCCGGTCGATTCAAGAGGGGCAGGAAACTTTCTTT
TRBJ2-2	13	few	NA	TRBV6-4	CASPRGGTGELFF	TGTGCCAGCCCTCGTGGAGGCACCGGGGAGCTGTTTTTT
TRBJ1-3	14	few	NA	TRBV10-3	CAARQTSSGNTIYF	TGTGCCGCGCGACAGACCAGCTCTGGAAACACCATATATTTT
TRBJ1-5	15	NA	NA	TRBV3-1/TRBV3-2	CASSPSPGQNQPQHF	TGTGCCAGCAGCCCTAGCCCGGGACAAAATCAGCCCCAGCATTTT
TRBJ2-6	18	NA	TRBD1	TRBV4-3	CASSQDGQGGAGANVLTF	TGCGCCAGCAGCCAAGATGGACAGGGAGGTGCTGGGGCCAACGTCCTGACTTTC
TRBJ2-7	14	once	NA	TRBV15	CATIAPWTNYEQYF	TGTGCCACCATCGCGCCCTGGACTAACTACGAGCAGTACTTC
TRBJ1-6	17	few	NA	TRBV5-6	CASSLAFGQKGNSPLHF	TGTGCCAGCAGCTTGGCGTTTGGACAGAAGGGGAATTCACCCCTCCACTTT
TRBJ1-4	16	NA	NA	TRBV2	CASSDPSGATNEKLFF	TGTGCCAGCAGTGATCCATCGGGCGCAACTAATGAAAAACTGTTTTTT
TRBJ1-2	14	NA	TRBD1	TRBV11-2	CASSLDQGEGGYTF	TGTGCCAGCAGCTTAGACCAGGGGGAAGGGGGCTACACCTTC
TRBJ2-3	16	few	NA	TRBV3-1/TRBV3-2	CASSPDGIPFPDTQYF	TGTGCCAGCAGCCCAGACGGGATCCCTTTCCCAGATACGCAGTATTTT
TRBJ1-1	15	NA	NA	TRBV9	CASSVDARVPPEAFF	TGTGCCAGCAGCGTAGACGCAAGGGTCCCGCCTGAAGCTTTCTTT
TRBJ1-1	17	NA	TRBD1	TRBV27	CASSRQGRHALGTEAFF	TGTGCCAGCAGTAGACAGGGGAGGCATGCCTTGGGCACTGAAGCTTTCTTT
TRBJ2-7	11	NA	NA	TRBV6-5	CASSVLYEQYF	TGTGCCAGCAGCGTCCTTTACGAGCAGTACTTC
TRBJ2-7	12	NA	TRBD1	TRBV12-3/TRBV12-4	CASQQGAYEQYF	TGTGCCAGCCAACAGGGGGCTTACGAGCAGTACTTC
TRBJ1-4	15	few	NA	TRBV28	CASSGIEGAREKLFF	TGTGCCAGCAGTGGAATCGAGGGAGCTCGTGAAAAACTGTTTTTT
TRBJ2-7	14	NA	NA	TRBV28	CASSVGQGGHEQYF	TGTGCCAGCAGTGTCGGACAGGGAGGGCACGAGCAGTACTTC
TRBJ1-4	15	few	TRBD1	TRBV19	CASSPNRGTNEKLFF	TGTGCCAGTAGTCCAAACAGGGGGACTAATGAAAAACTGTTTTTT
TRBJ1-2	15	NA	TRBD1	TRBV5-4	CASSLEPGGRYGYTF	TGTGCCAGCAGCTTGGAGCCAGGGGGACGGTATGGCTACACCTTC
TRBJ2-4	18	NA	NA	TRBV19	CASSDIGFAEGTKNIQYF	TGTGCCAGTAGTGATATTGGATTTGCGGAAGGGACCAAAAACATTCAGTACTTC
TRBJ2-3	15	NA	NA	TRBV5-1	CASKSGTFHADTQYF	TGCGCCAGCAAATCCGGGACTTTCCATGCAGATACGCAGTATTTT
TRBJ2-5	13	few	NA	TRBV29-1	CSVEFRAQETQYF	TGCAGCGTTGAGTTTAGGGCCCAAGAGACCCAGTACTTC
TRBJ1-5	20	once	NA	TRBV23-1	CASSQSLSPRGSYSNQPQHF	TGCGCCAGCAGTCAATCTCTTTCCCCCCGGGGGAGTTATAGCAATCAGCCCCAGCATTTT
TRBJ2-7	17	NA	NA	TRBV14	CASSQFNSRAIAYEQYF	TGTGCCAGCAGCCAGTTCAACTCCAGGGCCATAGCGTACGAGCAGTACTTC
TRBJ2-7	15	NA	TRBD2	TRBV5-6	CASSPRTSGSREQYF	TGTGCCAGCAGCCCCAGGACTAGCGGGAGTAGGGAGCAGTACTTC